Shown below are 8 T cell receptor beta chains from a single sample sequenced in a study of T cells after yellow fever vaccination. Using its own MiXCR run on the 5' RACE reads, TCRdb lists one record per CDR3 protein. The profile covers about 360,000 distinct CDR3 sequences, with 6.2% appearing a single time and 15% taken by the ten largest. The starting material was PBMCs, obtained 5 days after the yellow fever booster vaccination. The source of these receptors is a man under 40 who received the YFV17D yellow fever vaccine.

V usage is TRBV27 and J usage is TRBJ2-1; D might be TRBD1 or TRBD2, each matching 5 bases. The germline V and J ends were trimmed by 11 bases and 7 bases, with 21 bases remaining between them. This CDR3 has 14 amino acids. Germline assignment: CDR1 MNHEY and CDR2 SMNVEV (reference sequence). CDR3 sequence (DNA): TGTGCCCCCTTGGTAGCGCCAAAGGGGAATGAGCAGTTCTTC. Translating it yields CAPLVAPKGNEQFF.

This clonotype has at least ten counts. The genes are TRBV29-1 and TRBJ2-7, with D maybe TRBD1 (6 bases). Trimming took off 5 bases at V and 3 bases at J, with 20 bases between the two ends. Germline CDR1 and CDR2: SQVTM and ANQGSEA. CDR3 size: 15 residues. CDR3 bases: TGCAGCGTTTGCACAGGGTCTGCCGTCGGCTACGAGCAGTACTTC. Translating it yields CSVCTGSAVGYEQYF.

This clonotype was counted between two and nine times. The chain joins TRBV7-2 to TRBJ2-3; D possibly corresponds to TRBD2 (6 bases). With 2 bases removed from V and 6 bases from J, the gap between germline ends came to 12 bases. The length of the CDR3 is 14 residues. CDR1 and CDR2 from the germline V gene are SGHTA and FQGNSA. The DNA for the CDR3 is TGTGCCAGCAGCTTATTACTAGCCCTCGATACGCAGTATTTT. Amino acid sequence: CASSLLLALDTQYF.

CDR3 nucleotides: TGCAGTGCTAGAGATCCTCTGAGGGAAGGGGATTCACCCCTCCACTTT. It encodes CSARDPLREGDSPLHF. The genes are TRBV20-1 and TRBJ1-6; the D gene is possibly TRBD1 (5 bases). Germline CDR1 and CDR2: DFQATT and SNEGSKA (reference sequence). Trimming left V 0 bases short and J 8 bases short, with 17 bases between. CDR3 size: 16 residues.

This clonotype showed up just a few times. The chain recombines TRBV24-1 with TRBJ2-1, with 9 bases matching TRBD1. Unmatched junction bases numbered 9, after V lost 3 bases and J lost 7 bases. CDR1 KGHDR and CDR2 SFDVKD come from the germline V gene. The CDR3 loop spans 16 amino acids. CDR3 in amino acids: CATSDRDRGIRNEQFF. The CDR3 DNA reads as TGTGCCACCAGTGATCGAGACAGGGGGATACGGAATGAGCAGTTCTTC.

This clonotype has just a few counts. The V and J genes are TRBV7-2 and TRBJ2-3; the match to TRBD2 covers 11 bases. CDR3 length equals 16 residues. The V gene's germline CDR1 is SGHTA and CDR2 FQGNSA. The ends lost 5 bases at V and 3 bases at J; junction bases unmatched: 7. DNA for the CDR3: TGTGCCAGCAGCCTAACTAGCGGGAGTCTTACAGATACGCAGTATTTT. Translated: CASSLTSGSLTDTQYF.

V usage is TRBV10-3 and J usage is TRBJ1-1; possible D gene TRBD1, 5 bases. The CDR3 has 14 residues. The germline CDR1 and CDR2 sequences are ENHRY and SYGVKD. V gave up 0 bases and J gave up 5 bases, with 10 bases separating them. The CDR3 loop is CAISESGGGTEAFF. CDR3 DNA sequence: TGTGCCATCAGTGAGTCGGGGGGAGGGACTGAAGCTTTCTTT.

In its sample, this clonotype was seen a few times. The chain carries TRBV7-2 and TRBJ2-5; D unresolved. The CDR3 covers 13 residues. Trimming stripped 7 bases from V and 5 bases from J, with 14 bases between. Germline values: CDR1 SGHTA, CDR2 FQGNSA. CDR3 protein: CASIRFFGETQYF. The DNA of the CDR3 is TGTGCCAGCATCAGGTTTTTCGGCGAGACCCAGTACTTC.